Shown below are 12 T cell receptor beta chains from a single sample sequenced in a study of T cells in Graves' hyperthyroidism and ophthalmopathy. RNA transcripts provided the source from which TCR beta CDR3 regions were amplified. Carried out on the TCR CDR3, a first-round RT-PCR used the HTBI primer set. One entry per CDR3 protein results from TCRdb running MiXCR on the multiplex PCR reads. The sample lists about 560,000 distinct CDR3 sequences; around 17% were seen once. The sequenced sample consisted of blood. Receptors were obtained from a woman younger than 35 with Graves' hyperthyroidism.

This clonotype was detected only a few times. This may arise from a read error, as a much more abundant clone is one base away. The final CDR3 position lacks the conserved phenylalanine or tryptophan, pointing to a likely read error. CDR3: CAISDQPHGTDTQYS. The CDR3 coding sequence is TGTGCCATCAGTGACCAGCCTCACGGCACAGATACGCAGTATTCT. This chain links TRBV10-3 with TRBJ2-3; unclear D gene. CDR1 and CDR2 from the germline V gene are ENHRY and SYGVKD. Trimming took off 3 bases at V and 1 base at J, with 11 bases between the two ends. The CDR3 has 15 amino acids.

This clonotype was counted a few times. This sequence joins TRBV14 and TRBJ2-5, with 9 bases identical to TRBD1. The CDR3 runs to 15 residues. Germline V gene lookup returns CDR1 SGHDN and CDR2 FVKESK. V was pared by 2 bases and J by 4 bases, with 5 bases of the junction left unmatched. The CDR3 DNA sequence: TGTGCCAGCAGCCAAAGGACAGGGGTGCGAGAGACCCAGTACTTC. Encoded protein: CASSQRTGVRETQYF.

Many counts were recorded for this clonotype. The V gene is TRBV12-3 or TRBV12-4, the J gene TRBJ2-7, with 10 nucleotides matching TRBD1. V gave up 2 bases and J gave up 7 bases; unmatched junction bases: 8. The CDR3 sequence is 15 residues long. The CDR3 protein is CASSLRTGGPREQYF. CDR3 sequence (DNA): TGTGCCAGCAGTTTACGGACAGGGGGGCCTAGGGAGCAGTACTTC.

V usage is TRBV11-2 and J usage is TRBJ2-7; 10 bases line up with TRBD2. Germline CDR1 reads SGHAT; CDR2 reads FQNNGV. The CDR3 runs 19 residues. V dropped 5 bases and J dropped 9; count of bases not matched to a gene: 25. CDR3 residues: CASSTQREGPPLGLRGQYF. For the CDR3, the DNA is TGTGCCAGCAGCACGCAGCGGGAGGGCCCTCCACTAGGCTTACGTGGGCAGTACTTC.

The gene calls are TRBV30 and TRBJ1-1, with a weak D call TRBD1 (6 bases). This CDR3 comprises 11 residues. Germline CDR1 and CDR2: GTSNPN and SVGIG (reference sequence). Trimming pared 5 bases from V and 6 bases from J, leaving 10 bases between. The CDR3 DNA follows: TGTGCCTGGGTCAGGGGCCCTGAAGCTTTCTTT. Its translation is CAWVRGPEAFF. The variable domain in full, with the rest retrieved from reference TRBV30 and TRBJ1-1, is SQTIHQWPATLVQPVGSPLSLECTVEGTSNPNLYWYRQAAGRGLQLLFYSVGIGQISSEVPQNLSASRPQDRQFILSSKKLLLSDSGFYLCAWVRGPEAFFGQGTRLTVV.

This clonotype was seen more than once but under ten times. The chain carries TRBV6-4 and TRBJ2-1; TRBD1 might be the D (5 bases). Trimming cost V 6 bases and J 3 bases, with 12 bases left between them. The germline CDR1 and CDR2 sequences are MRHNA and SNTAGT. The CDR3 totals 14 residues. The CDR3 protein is CASSQQENYNEQFF. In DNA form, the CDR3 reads TGTGCCAGCAGCCAACAGGAAAACTACAATGAGCAGTTCTTC.

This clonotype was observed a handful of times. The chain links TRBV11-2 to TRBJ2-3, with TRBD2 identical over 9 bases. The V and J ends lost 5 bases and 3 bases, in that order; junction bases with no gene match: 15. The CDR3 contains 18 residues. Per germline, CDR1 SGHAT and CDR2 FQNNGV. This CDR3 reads CASSAVVGGRGLTDTQYF. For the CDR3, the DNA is TGTGCCAGCAGCGCCGTGGTGGGCGGGAGGGGATTGACAGATACGCAGTATTTT. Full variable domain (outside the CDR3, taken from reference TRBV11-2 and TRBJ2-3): EAGVAQSPRYKIIEKRQSVAFWCNPISGHATLYWYQQILGQGPKLLIQFQNNGVVDDSQLPKDRFSAERLKGVDSTLKIQPAKLEDSAVYLCASSAVVGGRGLTDTQYFGPGTRLTVL.

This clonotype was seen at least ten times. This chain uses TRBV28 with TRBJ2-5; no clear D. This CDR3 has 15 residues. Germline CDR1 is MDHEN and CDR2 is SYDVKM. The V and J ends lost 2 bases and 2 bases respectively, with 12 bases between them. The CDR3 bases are TGTGCCAGCAGTTTAGGGTGGCTCGATCAAGAGACCCAGTACTTC. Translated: CASSLGWLDQETQYF.

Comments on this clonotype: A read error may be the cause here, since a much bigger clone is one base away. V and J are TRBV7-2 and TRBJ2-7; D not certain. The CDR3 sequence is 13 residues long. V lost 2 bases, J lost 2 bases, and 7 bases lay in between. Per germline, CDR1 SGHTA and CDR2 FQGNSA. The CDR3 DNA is TGTGCCAGCAGCTTACCGCAGCCCTACGAGCAGTACTTC. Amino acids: CASSLPQPYEQYF.

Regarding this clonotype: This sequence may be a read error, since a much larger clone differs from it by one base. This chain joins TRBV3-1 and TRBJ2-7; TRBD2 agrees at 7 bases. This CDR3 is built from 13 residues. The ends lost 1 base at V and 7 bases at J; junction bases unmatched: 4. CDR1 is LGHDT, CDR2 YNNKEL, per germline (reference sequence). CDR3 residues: CASSQGTRVEQYF. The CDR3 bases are TGTGCCAGCAGCCAAGGGACTAGGGTTGAGCAGTACTTC.

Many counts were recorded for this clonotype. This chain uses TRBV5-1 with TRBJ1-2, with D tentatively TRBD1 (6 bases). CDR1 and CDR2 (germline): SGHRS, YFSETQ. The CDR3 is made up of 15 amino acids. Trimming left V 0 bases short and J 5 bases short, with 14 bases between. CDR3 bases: TGCGCCAGCAGCTTGGAAGGCGGCCAGGGGTATGGCTACACCTTC. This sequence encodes CASSLEGGQGYGYTF.

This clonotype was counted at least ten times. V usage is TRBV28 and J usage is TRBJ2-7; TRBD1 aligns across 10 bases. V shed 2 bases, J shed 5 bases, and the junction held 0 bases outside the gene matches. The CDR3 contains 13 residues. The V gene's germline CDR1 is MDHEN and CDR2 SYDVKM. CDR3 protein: CASSLGTGDEQYF. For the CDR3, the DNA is TGTGCCAGCAGTTTAGGGACAGGGGACGAGCAGTACTTC.